These 8 T cell receptor beta chains originate from one sample sequenced in a study of read filtering for tumor transcriptome and immune sequencing. This library used approximately 370 ng RNA and molecular barcoded adaptors spanning alpha/delta and beta/gamma chains. TCRdb re-derived calls from the reads in MiXCR, one entry per CDR3 protein. Among 30,000 to 40,000 distinct CDR3 sequences listed, around 13% were seen once. Sequences were obtained from a population of CD138-negative cells sorted from bone marrow. These receptors came from a donor aged 40 or over with multiple myeloma.

V gene TRBV6-5 combines with J gene TRBJ2-2, with 8 bases identical to TRBD1. This CDR3 spans 17 amino acids. Looked up from germline, CDR1 is MNHEY and CDR2 is SVGAGI. Trimming cost V 2 bases and J 0 bases; bases outside gene matches: 5. The CDR3 protein is CASSYQTGVANTGELFF. CDR3 DNA: TGTGCCAGCAGTTACCAGACAGGGGTCGCGAACACCGGGGAGCTGTTTTTT.

This clonotype has a count of ten or more. The chain joins TRBV20-1 to TRBJ2-1; 9 nucleotides line up with TRBD2. The germline V gene encodes CDR1 DFQATT and CDR2 SNEGSKA (reference sequence). This CDR3 has 14 residues. V trimming: 3 bases; J trimming: 6 bases; junction bases outside the gene matches: 6. DNA for the CDR3: TGCAGTGCTAGGGGCGGGGGGGCCCTCAATGAGCAGTTCTTC. It is translated as CSARGGGALNEQFF.

This clonotype was counted at least ten times. The gene calls are TRBV7-9 and TRBJ2-3, with 7 bases that match TRBD1. The CDR3 has 17 residues. Germline assignment: CDR1 SEHNR and CDR2 FQNEAQ (reference sequence). Trimming took 1 base from V and 1 from J; bases not matched to a gene: 8. In DNA, the CDR3 is TGTGCCAGCAGCTTAGTCTTATCAGGGGGAGGCACAGATACGCAGTATTTT. This sequence encodes CASSLVLSGGGTDTQYF.

The chain recombines TRBV25-1 with TRBJ2-7; a possible D gene is TRBD1 (6 bases). V was trimmed by 1 base and J by 2 bases, leaving 12 bases between them. The CDR3 has 15 residues. CDR1 is MGHDK, CDR2 SYGVNS, per germline. The CDR3 region is CASSESRQAAYEQYF. The CDR3 DNA is TGTGCCAGCAGTGAATCGCGACAGGCCGCCTACGAGCAGTACTTC.

In regard to this clonotype: The junction departs from germline at one end; a sequencing error may be responsible. V and J are TRBV4-1 and TRBJ2-3; D is unclear. The J call may be in error: the DNA end matches TRBJ2-7 better. This CDR3 region has 13 residues. In germline, CDR1 is MGHRA, CDR2 YSYEKL. The CDR3 loop reads CTSSQDLGHGQYF. The DNA for the CDR3 is TGCACCAGCAGCCAAGATCTAGGCCACGGGCAGTACTTC.

This clonotype was seen a handful of times. A much bigger clone sits one base away, suggesting this may be a read error. Here the CDR3 omits its conserved ending phenylalanine or tryptophan, so a read error is the likely source. The chain recombines TRBV5-1 with TRBJ2-3; D unresolved. The germline CDR1 and CDR2 sequences are SGHRS and YFSETQ. Trimming removed 0 bases at V and 2 bases at J, with 7 bases between. CDR3 size: 14 residues. The CDR3 here is CASSLGGDTDTQYL. In nucleotides, the CDR3 is TGCGCCAGCAGCTTGGGAGGCGACACAGATACGCAGTATTTA.

This clonotype was seen repeatedly, ten times or more. This rearrangement joins TRBV9 to TRBJ2-3, with a weak D call TRBD2 (5 bases). Germline V gene data show CDR1 as SGDLS and CDR2 as YYNGEE. The CDR3 covers 14 residues. Trimming stripped 0 bases from V and 4 bases from J, with 9 bases between. CDR3 sequence (DNA): TGTGCCAGCAGCGTAGCTTGGCGGGCAGATACGCAGTATTTT. Translating it yields CASSVAWRADTQYF.

This clonotype was counted ten times or more. V is TRBV7-3 and J is TRBJ2-1; 8 bases are shared with TRBD1. Per the germline V gene, CDR1 is SGHTA and CDR2 is FQGTGA. The V segment lost 5 bases and the J segment 4 bases; nucleotides outside the gene matches: 10. CDR3 size: 16 residues. The CDR3 nucleotides read TGTGCCAGCAGCCCAATAGGGACAGGCCGATACAATGAGCAGTTCTTC. Its translation: CASSPIGTGRYNEQFF.